Below, 10 T cell receptor beta chains from the same sample are listed, as sequenced in a study of cytomegalovirus exposure and HLA in healthy donors. Here immunoSEQ multiplex PCR was the method, and the copy in TCRdb shows in-frame clones only, minus some. The repertoire consists of fewer than 350,000 clones, with more than 75% occurring once and the leading ten covering about 0.99%. Sequenced material: PBMCs. The receptors stem from a woman between 18 and 30 years old in good health and CMV-seronegative.

The V gene is TRBV7-2, the J gene TRBJ2-5, with 11 nucleotides matching TRBD2. The CDR3 sequence is 16 residues long. The V gene end was trimmed by 5 bases and the J gene end by 3 bases; junction bases not matched to a gene: 8. Germline V gene sequence: CDR1 SGHTA, CDR2 FQGNSA. CDR3 DNA sequence: TGTGCCAGCAGCCCGCAGGCGGGACTAGCGGAAGAGACCCAGTACTTC. This gives the protein CASSPQAGLAEETQYF. Based on the CDR3 plus reference TRBV7-2 and TRBJ2-5, the full variable domain is GAGVSQSPSNKVTEKGKDVELRCDPISGHTALYWYRQSLGQGLEFLIYFQGNSAPDKSGLPSDRFSAERTGGSVSTLTIQRTQQEDSAVYLCASSPQAGLAEETQYFGPGTRLLVL.

The V call is TRBV28, the J call TRBJ1-1; TRBD1 is a possible D gene (5 bases). V was trimmed by 6 bases and J by 4 bases, leaving 15 bases between them. The CDR3 contains 14 residues. In germline, CDR1 is MDHEN, CDR2 SYDVKM. The DNA of the CDR3 is TGTGCCAGCAGCCGGGCAGGGTTAGCCACTGAAGCTTTCTTT. Protein sequence: CASSRAGLATEAFF.

DNA for the CDR3: TGTGCCAGCAGCTGGGTACGAGGGGGCAAACGACACGAGCAGTACTTC. This sequence encodes CASSWVRGGKRHEQYF. The J gene is TRBJ2-7, the V gene TRBV7-3; 7 bases agree with TRBD1. V lost 4 bases, J lost 5 bases, and 14 bases stayed unmatched. The CDR3 has 16 residues. The germline V gene has CDR1 SGHTA and CDR2 FQGTGA.

The J gene is TRBJ2-1, the V gene TRBV9; D possibly corresponds to TRBD1 (5 bases). In germline, CDR1 is SGDLS, CDR2 YYNGEE. The CDR3 sequence is 16 residues long. V gave up 0 bases and J gave up 8 bases, with 18 bases separating them. CDR3 amino acids: CASSVVRTSQVDEQFF. CDR3 DNA sequence: TGTGCCAGCAGCGTAGTAAGGACATCTCAAGTCGATGAGCAGTTCTTC.

V and J are TRBV10-3 and TRBJ2-1; 7 bases align to TRBD2. The CDR3 contains 17 residues. V shed 4 bases, J shed 4 bases, and the junction held 13 bases outside the gene matches. Germline V gene data show CDR1 as ENHRY and CDR2 as SYGVKD. The CDR3 DNA sequence: TGTGCCATCAGTGTCCCCGGTGCTAGCGGACTTTACAATGAGCAGTTCTTC. Protein product: CAISVPGASGLYNEQFF.

The chain is built from TRBV6-5 and TRBJ1-1; D unclear. The CDR3 contains 13 residues. Looked up from germline, CDR1 is MNHEY and CDR2 is SVGAGI. Trimming stripped 7 bases from V and 1 base from J, with 10 bases between. In nucleotides, the CDR3 is TGTGCCAGCAACAACCCCCAGAACACTGAAGCTTTCTTT. This sequence encodes CASNNPQNTEAFF.

In nucleotides, the CDR3 is TGTGCCAGCAAGGAGACAGGGGCCACAGATACGCAGTATTTT. Encoded protein: CASKETGATDTQYF. This chain links TRBV2 with TRBJ2-3, with 8 bases that match TRBD1. J lost 2 bases, V lost 7 bases, and 5 bases had no gene match. Germline V CDR1 and CDR2: SNHLY, FYNNEI. The CDR3 runs to 14 residues.

The rearrangement uses TRBV13 and TRBJ2-5; D is perhaps TRBD2 (6 bases). V was cut by 3 bases and J by 7 bases, with 12 bases left in between. Germline CDR1 reads PRHDT; CDR2 reads FYEKMQ (reference sequence). The CDR3 runs 13 residues. The CDR3 here is CASSFGRRGTQYF. The CDR3, as DNA: TGTGCCAGCAGCTTTGGGAGGCGGGGGACCCAGTACTTC. The entire variable domain, with the rest obtained from reference TRBV13 and TRBJ2-5, is as follows: AAGVIQSPRHLIKEKRETATLKCYPIPRHDTVYWYQQGPGQDPQFLISFYEKMQSDKGSIPDRFSAQQFSDYHSELNMSSLELGDSALYFCASSFGRRGTQYFGPGTRLLVL.

This rearrangement joins TRBV28 to TRBJ2-2, with D hard to call. The CDR3 is 14 amino acids. V lost 6 bases and J 5 bases, leaving 13 bases between the germline ends. Germline-derived CDR1 and CDR2 are MDHEN and SYDVKM. The DNA of the CDR3 is TGTGCCAGCAGGCCTCAGACAACGACCGGGGAGCTGTTTTTT. Amino acid sequence: CASRPQTTTGELFF.

The chain carries TRBV27 and TRBJ2-1, with 7 bases lining up with TRBD2. With 6 bases clipped from V and 0 bases from J, the junction kept 8 bases outside the gene matches. This CDR3 has 16 amino acids. The germline V gene has CDR1 MNHEY and CDR2 SMNVEV (reference sequence). The CDR3 here is CASSLPRTSSYNEQFF. CDR3 bases: TGTGCCAGCAGCCTGCCCCGGACTAGCTCCTACAATGAGCAGTTCTTC.